The entry below describes one T cell receptor beta chain. In the authors' workflow: The authors estimated nucleated cell counts from reference gene primer amplification. TCRdb keeps only in-frame clones here, not all; method: immunoSEQ multiplex PCR. V and J calls and clone size follow that table, whereas D and trimming were derived from the DNA. The sample contains some 210,000 clones, roughly 90% of which appear only once. The data derive from a study of blood T cell repertoires in COVID-19. For the study at large: Researchers got acute and convalescent COVID-19 samples from the United States, Italy and Spain. Sources were T cells, B-cell-depleted T cells, or PBMCs; the material itself was cDNA or gDNA.

The TCR originated in a middle-aged woman who had recovered from COVID-19. Sequencing was carried out using peripheral blood.

As DNA, the CDR3 is TGCGCCAGCAGCCCCCGGACAGGAGAGTCAGGCTACACCTTC. It encodes CASSPRTGESGYTF. The chain employs TRBV5-1 and TRBJ1-2, with 7 bases identical to TRBD1. The germline gives CDR1 SGHRS, CDR2 YFSETQ. After removal of 4 bases from V and 8 bases from J, the junction contained 11 bases not matched to a gene. The CDR3 has 14 residues.